The 23 T cell receptor beta chains in this list originate from one sample, sequenced in a study of T cells after yellow fever vaccination. Via MiXCR, TCRdb re-called the 5' RACE reads, giving one row per CDR3 protein. The sample includes 250,000 to 400,000 distinct CDR3 sequences, over 4% of them seen just once. The sample consisted of PBMCs, taken 5 days after the yellow fever booster vaccination. The source is a young man who received the YFV17D yellow fever vaccine.

This clonotype was seen a few times. The chain combines TRBV6-5 with TRBJ2-2; D remains ambiguous. The length of the CDR3 is 14 residues. V lost 5 bases to trimming and J lost 4 bases, with 11 bases between them. Germline V lookup: CDR1 MNHEY, CDR2 SVGAGI. The CDR3 reads CASSELWRTGELFF. DNA of the CDR3: TGTGCCAGCAGTGAGTTGTGGCGCACCGGGGAGCTGTTTTTT.

The table lists this clonotype with a few counts. The chain uses TRBV18 and TRBJ1-6, with 8 nucleotides matching TRBD1. Germline V gene data show CDR1 as KGHSH and CDR2 as LQKENI. This CDR3 spans 14 amino acids. Unmatched junction bases numbered 6, after V lost 8 bases and J lost 6 bases. The CDR3 region has the DNA TGTGCCAGCAATCAGGGGGCCGGTAATTCACCCCTCCACTTT. The encoded protein is CASNQGAGNSPLHF.

The J gene is TRBJ2-1, the V gene TRBV7-2, with a weak D call TRBD1 (5 bases). The DNA end is more similar to TRBJ2-7, so the J call may be wrong. The length of the CDR3 is 13 residues. Germline CDR1 and CDR2: SGHTA and FQGNSA. CDR3 in DNA: TGTGCCAGCAGCCGCCCTGGAAGGGGTGAGCAGTACTTC. This encodes CASSRPGRGEQYF.

The rearrangement joins TRBV28 to TRBJ2-7; D is perhaps TRBD1 or TRBD2 (5 bases each). This CDR3 has 16 amino acids. Trimming left V 4 bases short and J 0 bases short, with 16 bases between. Germline assignment: CDR1 MDHEN and CDR2 SYDVKM. This CDR3 reads CASSSYPGASSYEQYV. Written as DNA, the CDR3 is TGTGCCAGCAGTTCCTACCCCGGGGCCAGCTCCTACGAGCAGTACGTC.

V is TRBV6-2 or TRBV6-3 and J is TRBJ2-4; D is unresolved. From germline, CDR1 is MNHEY and CDR2 SVGEGT. The CDR3 totals 16 residues. V shed 2 bases and J shed 1 base, with 12 bases lying between them. CDR3 bases: TGTGCCAGCAGTTACGAGACGGGTTCGGCCAAAAACATTCAGTACTTC. This sequence encodes CASSYETGSAKNIQYF.

The chain carries TRBV5-1 and TRBJ2-5; D ambiguous. Germline CDR1 and CDR2: SGHRS and YFSETQ. V lost 1 base to trimming and J lost 5 bases, with 12 bases between them. The CDR3 length is 14 residues. CDR3 nucleotides: TGCGCCAGCAGCTTGTTGGCAGTACATGAGACCCAGTACTTC. Encoded protein: CASSLLAVHETQYF.

This clonotype showed up just a few times. This rearrangement joins TRBV5-1 to TRBJ2-2; no reliable D call. The CDR3 has 15 amino acids. V lost 6 bases and J lost 3, with 15 bases in between. Per the germline V gene, CDR1 is SGHRS and CDR2 is YFSETQ. The CDR3 loop reads CASNPGRKYTGELFF. DNA for the CDR3: TGCGCCAGCAACCCCGGCAGGAAATACACCGGGGAGCTGTTTTTT.

This clonotype showed up many times. J is TRBJ2-7 and V is TRBV7-2; no definite D call. V shed 1 base and J shed 5 bases, with 6 bases lying between them. The CDR3 loop spans 12 amino acids. Germline values: CDR1 SGHTA, CDR2 FQGNSA. The CDR3: CASSLVSDEQYF. The CDR3 DNA reads TGTGCCAGCAGCTTAGTTTCCGACGAGCAGTACTTC.

This clonotype was seen repeatedly, ten times or more. The chain recombines TRBV20-1 with TRBJ1-1, with no clear D. There are 13 residues in the CDR3. Trimming cost V 6 bases and J 10 bases, with 21 bases left between them. Germline loops: CDR1 DFQATT, CDR2 SNEGSKA (reference sequence). CDR3 in DNA: TGCAGTGCCTCAAAAGGCATTGGGCTCGGAGCTTTCTTT. It specifies CSASKGIGLGAFF.

This clonotype was found a few times. The V gene is TRBV12-3 or TRBV12-4, the J gene TRBJ2-2, with TRBD2 matching over 9 bases. The CDR3 extends over 17 amino acids. Germline trimming cut 7 bases from V and 6 bases from J; bases unmatched to any gene: 15. CDR3 sequence: CASNWGGGAEVSGELFF. CDR3 sequence (DNA): TGTGCCAGCAACTGGGGCGGGGGGGCTGAAGTGTCCGGGGAGCTGTTTTTT.

V is TRBV7-3 and J is TRBJ2-3, with TRBD1 as a possible D gene (5 bases). The CDR3 length is 14 residues. Germline V gives CDR1 SGHTA, CDR2 FQGTGA. The V and J ends lost 4 bases and 1 base respectively, with 9 bases between them. The CDR3 sequence is CASSSGIRTDTQYF. The CDR3, as DNA: TGTGCCAGCAGCTCAGGGATTCGCACAGATACGCAGTATTTT.

The chain carries TRBV2 and TRBJ2-7; 8 nucleotides match TRBD2. With 1 base clipped from V and 6 bases from J, the junction kept 2 bases outside the gene matches. From germline, CDR1 is SNHLY and CDR2 FYNNEI. The CDR3 covers 13 residues. CDR3 region: CASSEEAGVEQYF. CDR3 sequence (DNA): TGTGCCAGCAGTGAAGAAGCGGGGGTCGAGCAGTACTTC. Complete variable domain (other parts from reference TRBV2 and TRBJ2-7): EPEVTQTPSHQVTQMGQEVILRCVPISNHLYFYWYRQILGQKVEFLVSFYNNEISEKSEIFDDQFSVERPDGSNFTLKIRSTKLEDSAMYFCASSEEAGVEQYFGPGTRLTVT.

Ten or more counts support this clonotype. The genes are TRBV5-6 and TRBJ1-1; D perhaps matches TRBD1 (5 bases). The CDR3 consists of 15 residues. Germline V gene sequence: CDR1 SGHDT, CDR2 YYEEEE. The ends were cut back, 1 base at V and 8 bases at J, with 18 bases in the middle. The CDR3 loop reads CASSLMGVPSREAFF. Written as DNA, the CDR3 is TGTGCCAGCAGCTTGATGGGGGTGCCGTCTCGAGAAGCTTTCTTT.

This clonotype appeared a few times. The chain carries TRBV5-4 and TRBJ2-5; D is possibly TRBD2 (6 bases). Germline V gene sequence: CDR1 SGHNT, CDR2 YYREEE (reference sequence). Trimming stripped 4 bases from V and 5 bases from J, with 12 bases between. The CDR3 has 13 residues. The CDR3 region is CASSETRWETQYF. CDR3 sequence (DNA): TGTGCCAGCAGCGAGACTAGATGGGAGACCCAGTACTTC.

In its sample, this clonotype was seen many times. This chain joins TRBV7-2 and TRBJ1-1; D is unresolved. Deletions cut 1 base from V and 11 bases from J, with 17 bases between. The CDR3 sequence is 14 residues long. The germline V gene encodes CDR1 SGHTA and CDR2 FQGNSA. CDR3 nucleotides: TGTGCCAGCAGCTTAGACGGCGGAGCCCGGAGGGCTTTCTTT. Protein: CASSLDGGARRAFF. The full variable domain, in which reference TRBV7-2 and TRBJ1-1 provide the parts outside the CDR3, is GAGVSQSPSNKVTEKGKDVELRCDPISGHTALYWYRQSLGQGLEFLIYFQGNSAPDKSGLPSDRFSAERTGGSVSTLTIQRTQQEDSAVYLCASSLDGGARRAFFGQGTRLTVV.

This clonotype came up many times. CDR3 coding DNA: TGTGCCAGCAGTATTCAGGGTTACACTAATGAAAAACTGTTTTTT. Its translation: CASSIQGYTNEKLFF. The rearrangement uses TRBV28 and TRBJ1-4, with TRBD1 as a possible D gene (5 bases). The ends were cut back, 5 bases at V and 2 bases at J, with 12 bases in the middle. The CDR3 loop spans 15 amino acids. The germline CDR1 and CDR2 sequences are MDHEN and SYDVKM.

CDR3 sequence (DNA): TGTGCCAGCAGCCCCCGGTCTGGTGGGGAGCAGTTCTTC. It codes for CASSPRSGGEQFF. The chain carries TRBV7-2 and TRBJ2-1; no firm D call. V was trimmed by 5 bases and J by 10 bases, leaving 15 bases between them. Per the germline V gene, CDR1 is SGHTA and CDR2 is FQGNSA. CDR3 length: 13 residues.

CDR3 nucleotide sequence: TGTGCCAGCAGTTTATCCACCGGGGGGGCCTCTACCGGGGAGCTGTTTTTT. Encoded protein: CASSLSTGGASTGELFF. The gene calls are TRBV12-3 or TRBV12-4 and TRBJ2-2; 8 nucleotides match TRBD2. With 2 bases clipped from V and 5 bases from J, the junction kept 10 bases outside the gene matches. The CDR3 sequence is 17 residues long.

At least ten counts were recorded for this clonotype. The chain uses TRBV7-9 and TRBJ2-7; D may be TRBD1 or TRBD2 (5 bases each). Germline-derived CDR1 and CDR2 are SEHNR and FQNEAQ (reference sequence). The CDR3 sequence is 16 residues long. The V end lost 5 bases, the J end lost 4 bases, and 21 bases lay between the germline ends. The CDR3: CASSAEPGPLLYEQYF. CDR3 coding DNA: TGTGCCAGCAGCGCAGAACCGGGACCCTTACTATACGAGCAGTACTTC.

The V and J genes are TRBV5-1 and TRBJ1-1; TRBD1 matches at 10 bases. This CDR3 has 16 amino acids. The trim removed 0 bases at V and 3 bases at J, leaving 5 bases unmatched. CDR1 is SGHRS and CDR2 is YFSETQ in the germline V gene. The CDR3 region is CASSLGPGQGYTEAFF. CDR3 bases: TGCGCCAGCAGCTTGGGTCCGGGACAGGGGTACACTGAAGCTTTCTTT.

The V and J genes are TRBV4-3 and TRBJ2-2; 7 nucleotides align to TRBD1. Germline V lookup: CDR1 LGHNA, CDR2 YSLEER. The CDR3 is made up of 17 amino acids. The J segment lost 3 bases and the V segment lost 0 bases, leaving 7 bases of the junction unmatched. The CDR3 DNA reads TGCGCCAGCAGCCAAGATACCAAAGACAGGGACACCGGGGAGCTGTTTTTT. Encoded protein: CASSQDTKDRDTGELFF.

This clonotype occurred many times. The V call is TRBV5-1, the J call TRBJ2-7, with 9 bases lining up with TRBD1. The CDR3 runs 14 residues. The J segment lost 5 bases and the V segment lost 3 bases, leaving 6 bases of the junction unmatched. Looked up from germline, CDR1 is SGHRS and CDR2 is YFSETQ. The CDR3 spells CASSYGTGIHEQYV. The CDR3 nucleotides read TGCGCCAGCAGCTACGGGACAGGGATTCACGAGCAGTACGTC.

This chain connects TRBV7-9 to TRBJ1-1, with D uncertain. This CDR3 is built from 12 residues. Trimming took 8 bases from V and 1 from J, leaving 8 bases between them. CDR1 SEHNR and CDR2 FQNEAQ come from the germline V gene (reference sequence). The CDR3 sequence is CASGTRNTEAFF. CDR3 bases: TGTGCCAGCGGTACTCGGAACACTGAAGCTTTCTTT.